A selection of T cell receptor beta chains follows, all from one sample in a study of CD8+ T cells in alopecia areata. Only in-frame clones appear in the TCRdb table, and some are missing; sequencing was by immunoSEQ multiplex PCR. The sample has approximately 99,000 clones, approximately 59% seen once. What was sequenced was CD8+ T cells sorted from blood. The receptors here all came from a human donor in good health. Each CDR3 is given with its conserved first and last residue. A D gene is named only where the DNA matches it firmly. Only some rows state a clone size, as once, few, many or a class for expanded clones.

d_call	v_call	cdr3_length	clone_size	j_call	cdr3_aa	cdr3_nt
.	TRBV11-2	15	few	TRBJ2-7	CASSLGAFSLYEQYF	TGTGCCAGCAGCTTGGGGGCCTTCTCCCTCTACGAGCAGTACTTC
.	TRBV15	17	once	TRBJ2-1	CATSRDLRLSSYNEQFF	TGTGCCACCAGCAGAGATCTCCGGCTGAGCTCCTACAATGAGCAGTTCTTC
.	TRBV27	9	once	TRBJ2-5	CASLETQYF	TGTGCCAGCCTGGAGACCCAGTACTTC
.	TRBV4-3	14	.	TRBJ1-3	CASSQSALGNTIYF	TGCGCCAGCAGCCAATCGGCGCTTGGAAACACCATATATTTT
.	TRBV4-3	14	.	TRBJ1-5	CASSQWQGGQPQHF	TGCGCCAGCAGCCAATGGCAGGGAGGTCAGCCCCAGCATTTT
.	TRBV28	14	.	TRBJ2-3	CASSLLSSTDTQYF	TGTGCCAGCAGTCTCTTGTCCAGCACAGATACGCAGTATTTT
.	TRBV25-1	15	.	TRBJ1-1	CASSEWGSSSTEAFF	TGTGCCAGCAGTGAATGGGGCAGCTCCAGCACTGAAGCTTTCTTT
.	TRBV9	15	.	TRBJ2-1	CASSGSKGAYNEQFF	TGTGCCAGCAGCGGAAGCAAAGGAGCCTACAATGAGCAGTTCTTC
TRBD2	TRBV7-3	18	once	TRBJ2-2	CASSLTGWASGNTGELFF	TGTGCCAGCAGCTTAACGGGATGGGCTAGCGGGAACACCGGGGAGCTGTTTTTT
.	TRBV30	15	.	TRBJ2-4	CAWSSGWTVANIQYF	TGTGCCTGGAGTTCCGGCTGGACAGTCGCAAACATTCAGTACTTC
TRBD1	TRBV5-6	14	.	TRBJ2-7	CASSLGQGAYEQYF	TGTGCCAGCAGTTTGGGACAGGGGGCCTACGAGCAGTACTTC
.	TRBV2	15	.	TRBJ2-4	CASSEYQDGKNIQYF	TGTGCCAGCAGTGAATATCAAGACGGCAAAAACATTCAGTACTTC
.	TRBV25-1	13	once	TRBJ2-2	CASSLGGTGELFF	TGTGCCAGCAGCCTGGGGGGCACCGGGGAGCTGTTTTTT
.	TRBV4-2	15	.	TRBJ1-5	CASSLEEEYNQPQHF	TGTGCCAGCAGCTTAGAGGAGGAGTACAATCAGCCCCAGCATTTT
.	TRBV7-9	13	.	TRBJ1-6	CASSPGGSSPLHF	TGTGCCAGCAGCCCTGGGGGGAGTTCACCCCTCCACTTT
TRBD1	TRBV5-6	17	.	TRBJ2-5	CASSLDPGGVTGETQYF	TGTGCCAGCAGCTTGGATCCAGGGGGCGTAACGGGAGAGACCCAGTACTTC
.	TRBV6-4	15	few	TRBJ2-2	CASSDKGDATGELFF	TGTGCCAGCAGTGATAAAGGTGATGCCACCGGGGAGCTGTTTTTT
TRBD2	TRBV5-6	15	.	TRBJ2-5	CASSWGLAAGETQYF	TGTGCCAGCAGCTGGGGACTAGCGGCTGGTGAGACCCAGTACTTC
.	TRBV4-1	16	few	TRBJ1-1	CASSQEGQGRNTEAFF	TGCGCCAGCAGCCAAGAGGGGCAGGGTAGGAACACTGAAGCTTTCTTT
TRBD1	TRBV29-1	13	few	TRBJ1-2	CSTHRDSEGGYTF	TGCAGCACTCACCGGGACAGTGAGGGCGGCTACACCTTC
.	TRBV13	13	.	TRBJ1-1	CASSHGRNTEAFF	TGTGCCAGCAGCCACGGGCGGAACACTGAAGCTTTCTTT
.	TRBV2	13	once	TRBJ1-2	CASSDRESYGYTF	TGTGCCAGCAGTGATAGGGAGAGCTATGGCTACACCTTC
.	TRBV5-1	13	.	TRBJ1-2	CASTGPLQDGYTF	TGCGCCAGCACGGGCCCGTTACAGGATGGCTACACCTTC
.	TRBV6-5	14	.	TRBJ1-2	CASSYGGSSYGYTF	TGTGCCAGCAGTTACGGTGGTTCTAGCTATGGCTACACCTTC
.	TRBV29-1	12	.	TRBJ2-2	CSVGTGTGELFF	TGCAGCGTCGGTACAGGCACCGGGGAGCTGTTTTTT
TRBD1	TRBV28	15	.	TRBJ2-1	CASTETGGANNEQFF	TGTGCCAGCACCGAGACAGGGGGCGCTAACAATGAGCAGTTCTTC
.	TRBV5-1	14	few	TRBJ2-1	CASSLSFSYNEQFF	TGCGCCAGCAGCTTAAGCTTCTCCTACAATGAGCAGTTCTTC
.	TRBV5-1	15	few	TRBJ2-5	CASAYWATRQETQYF	TGCGCCAGTGCCTACTGGGCGACTCGGCAAGAGACCCAGTACTTC
.	TRBV9	14	once	TRBJ2-1	CASSVEQGDNEQFF	TGTGCCAGCAGCGTAGAACAGGGTGACAATGAGCAGTTCTTC
.	TRBV7-9	14	.	TRBJ1-1	CASSPRVAGTEAFF	TGTGCCAGCAGCCCCAGGGTTGCGGGCACTGAAGCTTTCTTT
TRBD2	TRBV9	15	.	TRBJ2-1	CASSTGLGAYNEQFF	TGTGCCAGCAGCACGGGACTAGGGGCCTACAATGAGCAGTTCTTC
.	TRBV4-2	19	.	TRBJ2-3	CASSRGGPKRNASTDTQYF	TGTGCCAGCAGCCGCGGGGGCCCCAAACGGAATGCTAGCACAGATACGCAGTATTTT
.	TRBV29-1	11	once	TRBJ2-7	CSVVEAYEQYF	TGCAGCGTGGTTGAGGCCTACGAGCAGTACTTC
.	TRBV7-9	13	few	TRBJ2-1	CATTGSSYNEQFF	TGTGCCACAACCGGGAGCTCCTACAATGAGCAGTTCTTC
.	TRBV30	14	.	TRBJ1-2	CAWTRGKGNYGYTF	TGTGCCTGGACCCGAGGAAAGGGGAACTATGGCTACACCTTC
.	TRBV30	17	few	TRBJ1-4	CAWMGDGSGATNEKLFF	TGTGCCTGGATGGGGGATGGTTCAGGAGCAACTAATGAAAAACTGTTTTTT
.	TRBV9	14	.	TRBJ2-3	CASSFQGGPDTQYF	TGTGCCAGCAGCTTCCAGGGGGGGCCAGATACGCAGTATTTT
.	TRBV9	14	.	TRBJ2-7	CASSVGSSSYEQYF	TGTGCCAGCAGCGTAGGTTCGTCCTCCTACGAGCAGTACTTC
TRBD1	TRBV19	14	.	TRBJ1-2	CASSTQGAWDGYTF	TGTGCCAGTAGTACCCAGGGGGCTTGGGATGGCTACACCTTC
TRBD2	TRBV4-2	15	.	TRBJ2-7	CASSQEYPSGLEQYF	TGTGCCAGCAGCCAAGAATATCCTAGCGGGCTCGAGCAGTACTTC
.	TRBV4-1	18	.	TRBJ1-4	CASSQDHGTLATNEKLFF	TGCGCCAGCAGCCAAGATCACGGCACATTAGCAACTAATGAAAAACTGTTTTTT
.	TRBV5-1	12	.	TRBJ2-7	CASSLVSYEQYF	TGCGCCAGCAGCTTGGTCTCCTACGAGCAGTACTTC
TRBD2	TRBV19	15	.	TRBJ2-7	CASSIRTSGFYEQYF	TGTGCCAGTAGTATTAGAACTAGCGGCTTCTACGAGCAGTACTTC
.	TRBV6-4	14	.	TRBJ2-1	CASSGTGEGNEQFF	TGTGCCAGCAGCGGGACGGGAGAGGGCAATGAGCAGTTCTTC
.	TRBV29-1	13	.	TRBJ2-1	CSAEGTGLNEQFF	TGCAGCGCCGAAGGAACAGGACTAAATGAGCAGTTCTTC
.	TRBV10-3	13	.	TRBJ2-7	CAISEGSIYEQYF	TGTGCCATCAGTGAGGGGAGTATCTACGAGCAGTACTTC
TRBD1	TRBV29-1	14	once	TRBJ2-3	CSVRGQGARDTQYF	TGCAGCGTTCGGGGACAGGGGGCCCGAGATACGCAGTATTTT
.	TRBV11-2	14	.	TRBJ1-4	CASSFPGDNEKLFF	TGTGCCAGCAGCTTCCCCGGGGATAATGAAAAACTGTTTTTT
.	TRBV2	13	.	TRBJ2-7	CASSEATAYEQYF	TGTGCCAGCAGTGAAGCCACTGCCTACGAGCAGTACTTC
.	TRBV5-6	13	.	TRBJ2-4	CASTSSGKNIQYF	TGTGCCAGCACCTCAAGCGGCAAAAACATTCAGTACTTC
TRBD1	TRBV30	17	.	TRBJ2-2	CAWNTPSGTGDTGELFF	TGTGCCTGGAATACGCCATCCGGGACAGGGGACACCGGGGAGCTGTTTTTT
.	TRBV2	15	few	TRBJ1-1	CASRAMTVMNTEAFF	TGTGCCAGCAGAGCGATGACAGTCATGAACACTGAAGCTTTCTTT
.	TRBV5-6	15	once	TRBJ1-2	CASSFGTGSLYGYTF	TGTGCCAGCAGCTTTGGAACCGGGAGCCTCTATGGCTACACCTTC
.	TRBV27	15	.	TRBJ2-2	CASGPGPRVTGELFF	TGTGCCAGCGGACCTGGGCCTCGAGTCACCGGGGAGCTGTTTTTT
.	TRBV27	14	few	TRBJ1-4	CASSSFATNEKLFF	TGTGCCAGCAGTTCATTTGCAACTAATGAAAAACTGTTTTTT
.	TRBV7-8	15	.	TRBJ2-5	CASSFPRDSQETQYF	TGTGCCAGCAGCTTCCCCCGGGACTCCCAAGAGACCCAGTACTTC
TRBD2	TRBV29-1	15	.	TRBJ2-7	CSVEGIERGVVEQYF	TGCAGCGTTGAAGGGATAGAGCGGGGTGTTGTTGAGCAGTACTTC